The clone carrying this T cell receptor beta chain was recorded at least ten times. This sample is drawn from a study of T cells after yellow fever vaccination. TCRdb reprocessed the 5' RACE reads with MiXCR, giving one entry per CDR3 protein. This sample yields 200,000 to 250,000 distinct CDR3 sequences, of which 6.5% to 8.5% are seen a single time; roughly 0.9% belongs to the top ten. This clonotype originated in a man under 40 who received the YFV17D yellow fever vaccine. The material sequenced was CD4+ T cells sorted from PBMCs, taken 15 days after the yellow fever booster vaccination.

The CDR3 DNA follows: TGTGCCAGCAGAACAACAGTGGGCGAGCAGTACTTC. The encoded protein is CASRTTVGEQYF. The V call is TRBV5-6, the J call TRBJ2-7; D not certain. V was clipped by 5 bases and J by 6 bases, with 12 bases between them. Per germline, CDR1 SGHDT and CDR2 YYEEEE. There are 12 residues in the CDR3. The variable domain in full, with the rest retrieved from reference TRBV5-6 and TRBJ2-7, is DAGVTQSPTHLIKTRGQQVTLRCSPKSGHDTVSWYQQALGQGPQFIFQYYEEEERQRGNFPDRFSGHQFPNYSSELNVNALLLGDSALYLCASRTTVGEQYFGPGTRLTVT.